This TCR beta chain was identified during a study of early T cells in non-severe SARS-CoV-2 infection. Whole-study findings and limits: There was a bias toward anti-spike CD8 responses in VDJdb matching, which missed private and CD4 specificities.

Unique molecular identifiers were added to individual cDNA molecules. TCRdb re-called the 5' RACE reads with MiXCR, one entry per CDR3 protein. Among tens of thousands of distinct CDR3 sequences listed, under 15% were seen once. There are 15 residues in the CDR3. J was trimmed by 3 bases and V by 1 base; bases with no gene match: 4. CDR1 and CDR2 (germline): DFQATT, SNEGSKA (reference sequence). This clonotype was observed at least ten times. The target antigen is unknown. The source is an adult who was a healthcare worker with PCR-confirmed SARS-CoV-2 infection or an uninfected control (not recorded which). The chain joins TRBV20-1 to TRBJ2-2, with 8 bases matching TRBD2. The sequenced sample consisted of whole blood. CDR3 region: CSARVSGRDTGELFF. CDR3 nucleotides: TGCAGTGCTAGAGTAAGCGGGAGAGACACCGGGGAGCTGTTTTTT.